This T cell receptor beta chain was documented in a study of human T cells and chemical hapten exposure. Across the study: In the sensitization step, 2% DPC was placed on roughly 2 cm by roughly 2 cm of upper inner arm skin. Alopecia areata, totalis or universalis was found in mostly female patients.

Individual cDNA molecules each carried unique molecular identifiers attached by the library. TCRdb recomputed calls from the RACE reads with MiXCR, one row per CDR3 protein. The sample holds about 380,000 distinct CDR3 sequences, more than 4.5% seen once. The sample holds many counts of this clonotype. The V end was cut by 9 bases, the J end by 3 bases, with 10 bases between. The germline CDR1 and CDR2 sequences are ENHRY and SYGVKD. CDR3 size: 12 residues. This sample's time point: pre-sensitization, week 0. Treatment reported: therapeutic diphenylcyclopropenone sensitization with weekly scalp DPC. This TCR was recovered from a woman between 45 and 65 years old with alopecia areata. Some clones in this sample may be carry-over from other donors' samples. The material sequenced was whole blood, taken in connection with sensitization to the hapten diphenylcyclopropenone (DPC). The chain carries TRBV10-3 and TRBJ2-3; D uncertain. The CDR3, as DNA: TGTGCCATGAAGGGTGTGACAGATACGCAGTATTTT. This codes for CAMKGVTDTQYF.